The following is a TCR beta chain sequence with its context. This record belongs to a study of blood T cell repertoires in COVID-19. The table came from immunoSEQ multiplex PCR; TCRdb's copy has only in-frame clones and leaves some out. The data show about 210,000 clones, roughly 85% seen once. Germline loops: CDR1 LGHDT, CDR2 YNNKEL (reference sequence). Deletions cut 3 bases from V and 0 bases from J, with 9 bases between. The CDR3 is made up of 15 amino acids. V is TRBV3-1 (or the pseudogene TRBV3-2) and J is TRBJ1-5, with D possibly TRBD1 on 5 matching bases. Sequences were obtained from peripheral blood. The origin of this receptor is a woman between 65 and 79 years old with COVID-19, enrolled during active disease. CDR3 protein: CASSQGPASNQPQHF. The CDR3 bases are TGTGCCAGCAGCCAGGGGCCAGCTAGCAATCAGCCCCAGCATTTT.